This T cell receptor (beta chain) was sequenced in a study of glioma-infiltrating T cells after dendritic cell vaccination. Study details: Patients received autologous tumor lysate-pulsed dendritic cell vaccination between about 2002 and 2013.

Germline V gene data show CDR1 as ENHRY and CDR2 as SYGVKD. The CDR3 totals 13 residues. V lost 11 bases and J lost 4; bases outside the gene matches: 7. No glioblastoma patient carried an isocitrate dehydrogenase mutation. The PCR used 60 V beta and 13 J beta primers. Assay: immunoSEQ multiplex PCR; the TCRdb copy retains only in-frame clones and omits some. The sample contains more than 95,000 clones, roughly 81% of which appear only once. The chain has TRBV10-3 and TRBJ2-3; the match to TRBD2 covers 9 bases. The receptor was isolated from a human donor with glioblastoma. The sequences come from blood, collected before dendritic cell vaccination. CDR3 residues: CAVAGGPSDTQYF. CDR3 coding DNA: TGTGCCGTCGCGGGGGGGCCTTCAGATACGCAGTATTTT.